This T cell receptor beta chain was identified during a study of T cell responses to AZD1222 COVID-19 vaccine. Turning to the study itself: It was second doses at about 4 or about 12 weeks that were pooled. Study-level results: Just a handful of AZD1222 recipients tested seropositive at baseline. Clonal diversity was possibly underestimated; the donors were predominantly white British and more often female. Vaccination with two AZD1222 doses was followed by a rise in Spike-specific TCR breadth and depth.

A note on this clone: Its antigen is not identified.

V lost 6 bases and J 2 bases, leaving 22 bases between the germline ends. Germline V gene data show CDR1 as MGHRA and CDR2 as YSYEKL. The CDR3 length is 17 residues. Using immunoSEQ multiplex PCR, the repertoire was profiled, and TCRdb retains in-frame clones only, with some absent. The data hold approximately 100,000 clones, with around 90% observed a single time. Sample: peripheral blood, taken on day 0 of AZD1222 vaccination. The receptor's source is an adult in good health. This rearrangement joins TRBV4-1 to TRBJ1-2; D is perhaps TRBD1 (6 bases). CDR3 region: CASRGGRGAALNYGYTF. The DNA of the CDR3 is TGCGCCAGCAGAGGGGGTCGGGGGGCCGCGTTAAACTATGGCTACACCTTC.